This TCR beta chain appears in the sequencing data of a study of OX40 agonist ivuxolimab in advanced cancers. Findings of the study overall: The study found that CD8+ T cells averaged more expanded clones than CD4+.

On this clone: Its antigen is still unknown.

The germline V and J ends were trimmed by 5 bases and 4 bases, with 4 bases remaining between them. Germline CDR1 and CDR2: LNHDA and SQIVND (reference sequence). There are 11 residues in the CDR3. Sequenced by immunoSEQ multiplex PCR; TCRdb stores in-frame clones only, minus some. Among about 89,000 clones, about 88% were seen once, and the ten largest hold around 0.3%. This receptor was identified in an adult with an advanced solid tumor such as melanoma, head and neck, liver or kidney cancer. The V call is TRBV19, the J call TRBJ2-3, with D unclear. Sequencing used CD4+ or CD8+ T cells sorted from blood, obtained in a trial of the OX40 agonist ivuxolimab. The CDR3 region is CASSSSDTQYF. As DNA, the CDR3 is TGTGCCAGTAGTTCGTCAGATACGCAGTATTTT.